This T cell receptor (beta chain) was retrieved from a study of T cell changes during pregnancy in multiple sclerosis. The V and J ends lost 4 bases and 3 bases respectively, with 15 bases between them. The CDR3 is 14 residues long. Germline V gene lookup returns CDR1 GTSNPN and CDR2 SVGIG (reference sequence). The data were produced by immunoSEQ multiplex PCR, yet TCRdb's version contains in-frame clones alone and is incomplete. Of approximately 65,000 clones detected, approximately 92% appear once; the ten largest clones hold approximately 3%. The chain employs TRBV30 and TRBJ1-2; no reliable D call. This receptor was obtained from a female donor in good health, enrolled as a control in a pregnancy study. Here the sequenced sample was CD8+ T cells from peripheral blood mononuclear cells, taken in the third trimester of pregnancy. Written as DNA, the CDR3 is TGTGCCTGGATTTCCCGCGAGGACTACTATGGCTACACCTTC. Translation gives CAWISREDYYGYTF.